This entry concerns a single T cell receptor (beta chain). This entry belongs to a study of blood T cell repertoires in COVID-19. Study information: Sample material is recorded as cDNA or gDNA derived from T cells, B-cell-depleted T cells, or PBMCs.

Generated by immunoSEQ multiplex PCR, the TCRdb table keeps only in-frame clones and is missing some. Among roughly 200,000 clones listed, around 80% were seen once. Germline CDR1 and CDR2: MNHEY and SVGAGI. There are 14 residues in the CDR3. After removal of 4 bases from V and 6 bases from J, the junction contained 7 bases not matched to a gene. Source material: peripheral blood. The receptor was derived from a woman over 75 with active or convalescent COVID-19. The V and J genes are TRBV6-5 and TRBJ1-2; TRBD1 matches 8 bases. This CDR3 reads CASSLDRVPDGYTF. In DNA form, the CDR3 reads TGTGCCAGCAGTTTGGACAGGGTCCCCGATGGCTACACCTTC.